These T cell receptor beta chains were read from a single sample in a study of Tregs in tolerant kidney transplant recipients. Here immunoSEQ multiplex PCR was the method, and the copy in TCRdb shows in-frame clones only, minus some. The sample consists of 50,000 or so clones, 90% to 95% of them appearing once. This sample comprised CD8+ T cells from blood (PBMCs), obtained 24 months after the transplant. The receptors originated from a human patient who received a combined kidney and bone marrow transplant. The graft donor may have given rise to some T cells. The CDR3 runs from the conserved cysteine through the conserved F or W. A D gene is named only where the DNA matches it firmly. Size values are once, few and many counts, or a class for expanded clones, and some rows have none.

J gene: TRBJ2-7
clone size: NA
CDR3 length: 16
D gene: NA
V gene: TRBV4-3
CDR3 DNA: TGCGCCAGCAGCCAAGATCGCGGGGGCCCATCCTACGAGCAGTACTTC
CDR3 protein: CASSQDRGGPSYEQYF

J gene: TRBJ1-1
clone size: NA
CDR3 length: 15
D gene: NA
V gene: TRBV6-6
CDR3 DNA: TGTGCCAGCAGTTACTCGATATCGGGGTACACTGAAGCTTTCTTT
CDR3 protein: CASSYSISGYTEAFF

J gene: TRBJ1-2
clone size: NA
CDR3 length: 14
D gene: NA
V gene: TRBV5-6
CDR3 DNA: TGTGCCAGCAGCTTGGGTCAGGGTAACTATGGCTACACCTTC
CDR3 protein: CASSLGQGNYGYTF

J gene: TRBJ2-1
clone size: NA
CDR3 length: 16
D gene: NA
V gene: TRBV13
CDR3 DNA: TGTGCCAGCAGCTTAGTAGGCGGGATTGTGTACAATGAGCAGTTCTTC
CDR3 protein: CASSLVGGIVYNEQFF

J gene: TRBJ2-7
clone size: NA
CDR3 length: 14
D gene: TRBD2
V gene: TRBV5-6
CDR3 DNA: TGTGCCAGCAGCCCCGGACTAGCGGTCTACGAGCAGTACTTC
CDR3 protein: CASSPGLAVYEQYF

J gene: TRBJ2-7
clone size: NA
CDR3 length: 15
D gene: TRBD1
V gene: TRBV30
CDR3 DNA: TGTGCCTGGGAAATATTACAGGGGGCCGCCTACGAGCAGTACTTC
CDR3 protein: CAWEILQGAAYEQYF

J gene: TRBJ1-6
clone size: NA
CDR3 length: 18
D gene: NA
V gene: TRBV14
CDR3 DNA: TGTGCCAGCAGCCTCATGACAGCCCCAGGCCCCTATAATTCACCCCTCCACTTT
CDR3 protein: CASSLMTAPGPYNSPLHF

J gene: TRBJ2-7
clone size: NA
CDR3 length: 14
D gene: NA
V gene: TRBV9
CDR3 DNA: TGTGCCAGCAGCCCCCGACTAGTCGGCTACGAGCAGTACTTC
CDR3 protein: CASSPRLVGYEQYF

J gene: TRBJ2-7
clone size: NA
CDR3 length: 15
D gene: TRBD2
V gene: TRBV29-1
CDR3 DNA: TGCAGCGTTGAGGGACTAGCGGGGGGGCCGTACGAGCAGTACTTC
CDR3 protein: CSVEGLAGGPYEQYF

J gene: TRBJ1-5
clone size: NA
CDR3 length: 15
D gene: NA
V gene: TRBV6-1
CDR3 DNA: TGTGCCAGCAGCGGGGGGGACTATAGCAATCAGCCCCAGCATTTT
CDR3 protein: CASSGGDYSNQPQHF

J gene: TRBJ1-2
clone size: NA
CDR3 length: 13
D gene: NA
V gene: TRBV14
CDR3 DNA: TGTGCCAGCAGCCAAGTCGGAGGCTATGGCTACACCTTC
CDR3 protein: CASSQVGGYGYTF

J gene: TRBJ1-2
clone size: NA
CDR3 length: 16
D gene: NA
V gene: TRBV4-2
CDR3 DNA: TGTGCCAGCAGCCTAAGCGCCAGGACAAAATCCGATGGCTACACCTTC
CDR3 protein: CASSLSARTKSDGYTF

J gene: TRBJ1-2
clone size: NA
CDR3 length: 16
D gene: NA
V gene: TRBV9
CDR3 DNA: TGTGCCAGCAGCGAGAGCACGGGACAAGCTAACTATGGCTACACCTTC
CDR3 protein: CASSESTGQANYGYTF

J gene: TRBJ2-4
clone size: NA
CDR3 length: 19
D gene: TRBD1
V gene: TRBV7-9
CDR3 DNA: TGTGCCAGCAGCTTAGCGATAATAACCGGGACAGGCCCAAAAAACATTCAGTACTTC
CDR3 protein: CASSLAIITGTGPKNIQYF

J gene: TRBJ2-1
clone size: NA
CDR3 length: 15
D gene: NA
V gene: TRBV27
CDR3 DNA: TGTGCCAGCAGCCTTAGTGAGGAAGGCTACAATGAGCAGTTCTTC
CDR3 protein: CASSLSEEGYNEQFF

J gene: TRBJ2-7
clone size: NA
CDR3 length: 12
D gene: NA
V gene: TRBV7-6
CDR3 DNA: TGTGCCAGCAGCTCAGGATTCCTCGAGCAGTACTTC
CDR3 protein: CASSSGFLEQYF

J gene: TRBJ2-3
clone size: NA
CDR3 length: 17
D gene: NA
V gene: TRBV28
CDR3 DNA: TGTGCCAGCAGTTTATCCCCCCGGGATCCAGACACAGATACGCAGTATTTT
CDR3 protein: CASSLSPRDPDTDTQYF

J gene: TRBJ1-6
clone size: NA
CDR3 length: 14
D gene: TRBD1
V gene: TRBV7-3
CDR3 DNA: TGTGCCAGCAGCGAGGGACAGGGGGGCTCACCCCTCCACTTT
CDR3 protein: CASSEGQGGSPLHF

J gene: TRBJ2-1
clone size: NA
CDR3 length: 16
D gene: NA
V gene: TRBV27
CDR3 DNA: TGTGCCAGCAGTTTAGTGGGGCAGGTTCGCTACAATGAGCAGTTCTTC
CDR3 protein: CASSLVGQVRYNEQFF

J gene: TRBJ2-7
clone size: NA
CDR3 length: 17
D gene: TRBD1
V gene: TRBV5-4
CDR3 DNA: TGTGCCAGCAGCGGGGGCTCCAGGGGGACAGGGATATACGAGCAGTACTTC
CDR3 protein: CASSGGSRGTGIYEQYF

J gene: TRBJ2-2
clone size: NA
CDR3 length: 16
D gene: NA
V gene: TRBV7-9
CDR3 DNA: TGTGCCAGCAGCCCTGCGGGGTCTCCTGATACCGGGGAGCTGTTTTTT
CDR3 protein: CASSPAGSPDTGELFF

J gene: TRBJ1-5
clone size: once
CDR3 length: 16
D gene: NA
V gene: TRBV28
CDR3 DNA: TGTGCCAGCAGCCAGCCGTCACTATTTAGCAATCAGCCCCAGCATTTT
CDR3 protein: CASSQPSLFSNQPQHF

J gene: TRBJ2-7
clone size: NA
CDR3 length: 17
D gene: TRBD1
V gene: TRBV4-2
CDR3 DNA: TGTGCCAGCAGCCAAGATAGGTACGCAGGGGGCCGATACGAGCAGTACTTC
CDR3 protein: CASSQDRYAGGRYEQYF

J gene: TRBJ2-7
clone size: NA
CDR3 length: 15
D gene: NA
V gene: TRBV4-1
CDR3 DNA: TGCGCCAGCAGCCAAGGGGGGGGCCCACCCTACGAGCAGTACTTC
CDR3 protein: CASSQGGGPPYEQYF

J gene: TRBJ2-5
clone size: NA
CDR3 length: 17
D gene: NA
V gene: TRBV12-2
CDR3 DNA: TGTGCAAGTCGTCTTAGACTAGCGGGGGGGCCGAAAGAGACCCAGTACTTC
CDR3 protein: CASRLRLAGGPKETQYF

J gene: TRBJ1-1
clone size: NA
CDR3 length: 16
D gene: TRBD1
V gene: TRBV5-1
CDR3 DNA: TGCGCCAGCAGCTTGGGGCAGGGGGGAAAACGGGCAGAAGCTTTCTTT
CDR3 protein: CASSLGQGGKRAEAFF

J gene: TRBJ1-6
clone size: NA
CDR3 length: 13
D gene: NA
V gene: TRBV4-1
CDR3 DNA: TGCGCCAGCAGCCAAACAAGAAATTCCCCCCTCCACTTT
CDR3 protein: CASSQTRNSPLHF

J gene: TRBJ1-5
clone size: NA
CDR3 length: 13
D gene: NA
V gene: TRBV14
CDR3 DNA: TGTGCCAGCAGCTCAGGGGCTCTTCAGCCCCAGCATTTT
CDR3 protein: CASSSGALQPQHF

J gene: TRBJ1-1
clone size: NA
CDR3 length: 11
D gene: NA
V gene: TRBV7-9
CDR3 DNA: TGTGCCAGCAGCTTAAACAGGGAAGCTTTCTTT
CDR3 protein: CASSLNREAFF

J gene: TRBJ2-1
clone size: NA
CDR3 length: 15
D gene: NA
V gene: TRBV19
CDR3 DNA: TGTGCCAGTAGTATAGTGGGGGAGGACTACAATGAGCAGTTCTTC
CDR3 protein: CASSIVGEDYNEQFF

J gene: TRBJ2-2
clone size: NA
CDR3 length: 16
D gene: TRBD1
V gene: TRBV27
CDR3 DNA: TGTGCCAGCAGCCCTCGGGACAGGGAGGCCACCGGGGAGCTGTTTTTT
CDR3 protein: CASSPRDREATGELFF

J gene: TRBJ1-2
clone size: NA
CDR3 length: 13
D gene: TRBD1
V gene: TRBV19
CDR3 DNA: TGTGCCAGTAGTCCAGGGGGCTTCTATGGCTACACCTTC
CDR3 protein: CASSPGGFYGYTF

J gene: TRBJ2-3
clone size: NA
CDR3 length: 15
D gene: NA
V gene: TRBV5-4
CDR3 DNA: TGTGCCAGCAGCTTGGCTAGCGCCCCCACAGATACGCAGTATTTT
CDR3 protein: CASSLASAPTDTQYF

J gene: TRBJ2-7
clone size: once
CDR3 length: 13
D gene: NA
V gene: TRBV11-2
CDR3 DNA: TGTGCCAGCAGCCTAGGGGGGCATCTCGAGCAGTACTTC
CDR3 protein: CASSLGGHLEQYF

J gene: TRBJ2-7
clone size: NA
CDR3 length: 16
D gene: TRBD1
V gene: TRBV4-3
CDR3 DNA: TGCGCCAGCAGCCAAGGACAGGGGGCGAGATCCTACGAGCAGTACTTC
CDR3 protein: CASSQGQGARSYEQYF

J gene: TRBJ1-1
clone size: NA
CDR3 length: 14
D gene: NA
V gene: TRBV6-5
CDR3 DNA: TGTGCCAGCAGTTACGGGGCCAGGACCACTGAAGCTTTCTTT
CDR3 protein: CASSYGARTTEAFF

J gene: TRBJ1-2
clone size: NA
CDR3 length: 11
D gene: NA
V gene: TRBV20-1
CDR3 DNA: TGCAGTGCTAGAGGGGGGGTAGACTACACCTTC
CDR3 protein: CSARGGVDYTF

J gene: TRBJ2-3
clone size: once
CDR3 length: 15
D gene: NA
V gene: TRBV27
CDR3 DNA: TGTGCCAGCAGTTTATCAGTAGCGGCCACAGATACGCAGTATTTT
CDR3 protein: CASSLSVAATDTQYF

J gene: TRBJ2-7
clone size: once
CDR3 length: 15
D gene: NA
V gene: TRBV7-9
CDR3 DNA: TGTGCCAGCACAAACCCGGACAGCGGACTCTACGAGCAGTACTTC
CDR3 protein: CASTNPDSGLYEQYF

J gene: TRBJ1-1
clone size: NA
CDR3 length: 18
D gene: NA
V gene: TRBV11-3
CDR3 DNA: TGTGCCAGCAGCTTTGGCCCCGGGGAGGGGACAATGAACACTGAAGCTTTCTTT
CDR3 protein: CASSFGPGEGTMNTEAFF

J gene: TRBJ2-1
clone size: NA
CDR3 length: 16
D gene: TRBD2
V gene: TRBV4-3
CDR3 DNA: TGCGCCAGCAGCCCCGTTCTCGCGGGGGAGTACAATGAGCAGTTCTTC
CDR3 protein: CASSPVLAGEYNEQFF

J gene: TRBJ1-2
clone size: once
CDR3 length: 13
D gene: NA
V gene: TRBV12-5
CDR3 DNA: TGTGCTAGTGGCCTTGACACTCACTATGGCTACACCTTC
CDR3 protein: CASGLDTHYGYTF